This T cell receptor (beta chain) was recovered during a study of blood T cell repertoires in COVID-19. Overall study: There were acute and convalescent COVID-19 samples, and they came from the United States, Italy and Spain. T cells, B-cell-depleted T cells, or PBMCs provided the cDNA or gDNA that served as material.

The CDR3 is made up of 15 amino acids. CDR1 and CDR2 from the germline V gene are SGHTA and FQGNSA. V gave up 4 bases and J gave up 8 bases; unmatched junction bases: 13. The authors' processing: Using reference gene primer amplification, nucleated cell counts were estimated. Method: immunoSEQ multiplex PCR; TCRdb's copy keeps in-frame clones and lacks some. The DNA gave D and trimming, while V, J and clone size come from that table. Of 20,000 to 25,000 clones in the sample, about 93% are singletons; the top ten hold more than 15%. Material for sequencing was peripheral blood. The chain is built from TRBV7-2 and TRBJ1-2; 7 bases match TRBD1. The clonotype originates from a human donor in a cohort sampled during active COVID-19. The CDR3 spells CASSSPTGTVGGYTF. The CDR3 DNA sequence: TGTGCCAGCAGCTCACCGACAGGGACTGTAGGCGGCTACACCTTC.